The sequence of this TCR beta chain was determined in a study of blood T cell repertoires in COVID-19. Study-level information: Sources were T cells, B-cell-depleted T cells, or PBMCs; the material itself was cDNA or gDNA.

The CDR3 totals 13 residues. From germline, CDR1 is GTSNPN and CDR2 SVGIG (reference sequence). V was trimmed by 6 bases and J by 2 bases, leaving 13 bases between them. In the original workflow: Reference gene primer amplification gave nucleated cell count estimates. Sequenced by immunoSEQ multiplex PCR; TCRdb stores in-frame clones only, minus some. That table furnishes V, J and clone size, whereas the DNA furnished D and trimming. The sample yields under 250,000 clones, 70% to 90% seen once. The sample comprised PBMCs or T cells enriched from blood (not recorded which). The sequence was collected from a woman between 45 and 60 years old with acute COVID-19. This rearrangement joins TRBV30 to TRBJ1-2, with D maybe TRBD1 (6 bases). The CDR3 is CACPGVLNYGYTF. DNA of the CDR3: TGTGCCTGCCCAGGGGTCCTAAACTATGGCTACACCTTC.